Listed below are T cell receptor beta chains from one sample, sequenced in a study of OX40 agonist ivuxolimab in advanced cancers. Libraries were prepared by immunoSEQ multiplex PCR; TCRdb keeps only in-frame clonotypes and omits some of them. Found here are 70,000 to 80,000 clones, roughly 90% of them singletons; the top ten hold 0.38%. The material sequenced was CD4+ or CD8+ T cells sorted from blood, taken in a trial of the OX40 agonist ivuxolimab. The receptors originated from an adult with an advanced solid tumor such as melanoma, head and neck, liver or kidney cancer. Both conserved end residues are part of each CDR3. The D gene is left open where the match is weak. Only part of the rows carry a size: once, few, many, or a class if the clone is expanded.

>.|TRBJ2-3|.|TRBV19
TGTGCCAGTAGCAAGACGGGACTCCGAGGCCTCACCTCCTCAAGCACAGATACGCAGTATTTT
CASSKTGLRGLTSSSTDTQYF
>.|TRBJ1-4|.|TRBV6-1
TGTGCCAGCAGTGGCGGCGGACAGCTACAACTGTTTTTT
CASSGGGQLQLFF
>.|TRBJ2-1|.|TRBV7-9
TGTGCCAGCAGCGCCCAACACCTGAGCTCCTACAATGAGCAGTTCTTC
CASSAQHLSSYNEQFF
>.|TRBJ2-2|.|TRBV27
TGTGCCAGCCTTGTGTGGGCCGGGGAGCTGTTTTTT
CASLVWAGELFF
>.|TRBJ2-7|.|TRBV11-3
TGTGCCAGCAGCTTAGAGACAGTTTCCTACGAGCAGTACTTC
CASSLETVSYEQYF
>once|TRBJ1-1|TRBD1|TRBV5-5
TGTGCCAGCAGCTTGGGACGGGGACAGGGGTTCGATGAAGCTTTCTTT
CASSLGRGQGFDEAFF
>.|TRBJ2-5|.|TRBV5-1
TGCGCCAGCAGCCCAATCCCGGGAAGCGAGACCCAGTACTTC
CASSPIPGSETQYF
>.|TRBJ2-1|.|TRBV9
TGTGCCAGCAGCGTAGGTTCGATCCTTGGCGATGAGCAGTTCTTC
CASSVGSILGDEQFF
>.|TRBJ1-1|.|TRBV5-1
TGCGCCAGCAGCCCGTGGGAGGGGAGATGGACTGAAGCTTTCTTT
CASSPWEGRWTEAFF
>.|TRBJ1-1|TRBD1|TRBV5-1
TGCGCCAGCAGCCCCGGGACAGGGACTATGAACACTGAAGCTTTCTTT
CASSPGTGTMNTEAFF
>.|TRBJ2-2|TRBD2|TRBV27
TGTGCCAGCAGTTTCATAGCGGGAGTGGCCGGGGAGCTGTTTTTT
CASSFIAGVAGELFF
>few|TRBJ1-3|.|TRBV7-2
TGTGCCAGCAGCTTTGGGACAGGAAACACCATATATTTT
CASSFGTGNTIYF
>.|TRBJ2-2|.|TRBV5-1
TGCGCCAGCAGCCCGGACAGCGCAGGAGCCGGGGAGCTGTTTTTT
CASSPDSAGAGELFF
>.|TRBJ2-7|.|TRBV5-8
TGTGCCAGCAGCCCCCCTACTACCTACGAGCAGTACTTC
CASSPPTTYEQYF
>.|TRBJ2-1|.|TRBV7-2
TGTGCCAGCAGCCAGGGGGGCTCCTACAATGAGCAGTTCTTC
CASSQGGSYNEQFF
>.|TRBJ2-3|TRBD2|TRBV6-5
TGTGCCAGCAGTTCCGCGGCGGGAGGAGGGGCAGATACGCAGTATTTT
CASSSAAGGGADTQYF
>.|TRBJ2-2|TRBD1|TRBV28
TGTGCCAGCAGTGGGGGACAGGGGAGGACCGGGGAGCTGTTTTTT
CASSGGQGRTGELFF
>.|TRBJ1-2|.|TRBV19
TGTGCCAGTAGTATAAGAGGCCGCGAGGGAAAGGAGGATGGCTACACCTTC
CASSIRGREGKEDGYTF
>.|TRBJ1-5|TRBD1|TRBV30
TGTGCCTTCTCCTGGACAGGTGGAACCCAGCCCCAGCATTTT
CAFSWTGGTQPQHF
>.|TRBJ2-2|TRBD2|TRBV19
TGTGCCAGTAGCTATATAGCGGGAGACACCGGGGAGCTGTTTTTT
CASSYIAGDTGELFF
>.|TRBJ1-3|.|TRBV5-1
TGCGCCAGCAGCTTGCTAGGGACCTCTGGAAACACCATATATTTT
CASSLLGTSGNTIYF
>.|TRBJ2-7|TRBD2|TRBV5-5
TGTGCCAGCAGCTTTAATCCTAGCGGTACTACCTACGAGCAGTACTTC
CASSFNPSGTTYEQYF
>.|TRBJ1-1|TRBD1|TRBV18
TGTGCCAGCTCATTAGTGATTACAGGGGGCCCTAACACTGAAGCTTTCTTT
CASSLVITGGPNTEAFF
>once|TRBJ2-1|.|TRBV9
TGTGCCAGCAGCGTAGTCCCGTACGGGGAAAATGAGCAGTTCTTC
CASSVVPYGENEQFF
>.|TRBJ2-5|TRBD2|TRBV2
TGTGCCAGCGTACTAGCGCTACAAGGAACCCAGTACTTC
CASVLALQGTQYF
>.|TRBJ2-3|.|TRBV25-1
TGTGCCAGCAGTGAAAACCTACTCACAGATACGCAGTATTTT
CASSENLLTDTQYF
>.|TRBJ2-7|.|TRBV10-1
TGCGCCAGCAGTGACCCTAGCGCTTGGCGCGAGCAGTACTTC
CASSDPSAWREQYF
>.|TRBJ1-1|.|TRBV27
TGTGCCAGCAGTCTACAGGGTCTGGTGGGCACTGAAGCTTTCTTT
CASSLQGLVGTEAFF
>.|TRBJ2-3|TRBD2|TRBV7-8
TGTGCCAGCAGCTTTGGACTAGCGGTCCGCCGGACAGATACGCAGTATTTT
CASSFGLAVRRTDTQYF
>.|TRBJ2-7|TRBD2|TRBV9
TGTGCCAGCAGCGTAGAGGTAGCGGGCCCTTTTGAGCAGTACTTC
CASSVEVAGPFEQYF
>few|TRBJ1-5|TRBD1|TRBV28
TGTGCCAGCAGCCGGGGGGACAGGGACGTTCAGCCCCAGCATTTT
CASSRGDRDVQPQHF
>.|TRBJ2-5|TRBD2|TRBV5-1
TGCGCCAGCAGCTCGGGGGGGACTAGCGGGATTCAAGAGACCCAGTACTTC
CASSSGGTSGIQETQYF
>once|TRBJ2-6|.|TRBV9
TGTGCCAGCAGCGTAGACTCGCGGGCGGACTCTGGGGCCAACGTCCTGACTTTC
CASSVDSRADSGANVLTF
>once|TRBJ2-5|.|TRBV30
TGTGCCTGGAGCCCAAGCGAAGAGACCCAGTACTTC
CAWSPSEETQYF
>.|TRBJ2-3|.|TRBV15
TGTGCCACGGCGGAGCTGGGGTATTCGCAGTATTTT
CATAELGYSQYF
>.|TRBJ2-2|TRBD2|TRBV9
TGTGCCAGCAGCTCCCAGACTAGCGGGAGTATCTACACCGGGGAGCTGTTTTTT
CASSSQTSGSIYTGELFF
>.|TRBJ2-1|TRBD2|TRBV9
TGTGCCAGCAGCGTAGGACTAGCGGGCTACAATGAGCAGTTCTTC
CASSVGLAGYNEQFF
>.|TRBJ2-7|.|TRBV10-3
TGTGCCATCAGTGAGTCGACGGGTCGTCCCTACGAGCAGTACTTC
CAISESTGRPYEQYF
>.|TRBJ2-7|.|TRBV6-6
TGTGCCAGCAGTTACTCGGAGGGGAGCCACGAGCAGTACTTC
CASSYSEGSHEQYF
>.|TRBJ2-7|.|TRBV11-2
TGTGCCAGCAGCCAAGGGAGAGTGACTATCCTAAACTACGAGCAGTACTTC
CASSQGRVTILNYEQYF
>.|TRBJ2-1|TRBD2|TRBV7-2
TGTGCCAGCAGCTTGTCACTAGCGGGGGGGGAGCAGTTCTTC
CASSLSLAGGEQFF
>.|TRBJ2-5|TRBD1|TRBV5-4
TGTGCCAGCAGCGAAGGGACAGCCCAAGAGACCCAGTACTTC
CASSEGTAQETQYF
>.|TRBJ2-3|.|TRBV6-1
TGTGCCAGCAGACTGATTTACCGAAATACGCAGTATTTT
CASRLIYRNTQYF
>.|TRBJ1-2|.|TRBV14
TGTGCCAGCAGCTGGGACCGTCTATATGGCTACACCTTC
CASSWDRLYGYTF
>.|TRBJ2-7|TRBD1|TRBV6-5
TGTGCCAGCAGTTACGACCGACAGGGAACCTACGAGCAGTACTTC
CASSYDRQGTYEQYF
>once|TRBJ2-7|TRBD2|TRBV11-3
TGTGCCAGCAGCTTAGAGGTGGGTGCGGGAGGCGGCCACGAGCAGTACTTC
CASSLEVGAGGGHEQYF
>once|TRBJ2-6|.|TRBV28
TGTGCCAGCAGTTTTGGAACCCCTGGGGCCAACGTCCTGACTTTC
CASSFGTPGANVLTF
>once|TRBJ2-1|.|TRBV2
TGTGCCAGCAGTGATAACCGGGACCGGTACAATGAGCAGTTCTTC
CASSDNRDRYNEQFF
>.|TRBJ2-6|.|TRBV4-1
TGCGCCAGCAGCCCCCCCGCTGGGGCCAACGTCCTGACTTTC
CASSPPAGANVLTF
>.|TRBJ1-1|.|TRBV5-1
TGCGCCAGCAGCCTGGTGGCGCCCCTCAGGAACACTGAAGCTTTCTTT
CASSLVAPLRNTEAFF
>.|TRBJ2-2|.|TRBV14
TGTGCCAGCAGCCAAGAAGGGACCGGGGAGCTGTTTTTT
CASSQEGTGELFF
>.|TRBJ2-7|.|TRBV19
TGTGCCAGCGGTACAACAGGGACTACTACGGTGCAGTACTTC
CASGTTGTTTVQYF
>.|TRBJ2-6|TRBD1|TRBV10-2
TGCGCCAGCGGGGGGACAGGGGGCGCATCTGGGGCCAACGTCCTGACTTTC
CASGGTGGASGANVLTF
>.|TRBJ1-3|.|TRBV4-1
TGCGCCAGCAGCTCACGGACGGCTGCCTCTGGAAACACCATATATTTT
CASSSRTAASGNTIYF
>.|TRBJ2-5|TRBD2|TRBV30
TGTGCCTGGAGTCCCCTCGGGACTAGCGGGGAGACCCAGTACTTC
CAWSPLGTSGETQYF
>.|TRBJ1-2|.|TRBV9
TGTGCCAGCAGCGTAGAGTTACAGGGCGTCTATGGCTACACCTTC
CASSVELQGVYGYTF
>.|TRBJ2-7|.|TRBV29-1
TGCAGCGTCTCGGCCGGGGGATCCTACGAGCAGTACTTC
CSVSAGGSYEQYF
>.|TRBJ1-1|TRBD1|TRBV19
TGTGCCAGTAGCATAGGACAGGGGGCATCCGAAGCTTTCTTT
CASSIGQGASEAFF
>.|TRBJ2-2|TRBD2|TRBV6-1
TGTGCCAGCAGTGCAACTAGCGGGAGTTACACCGGGGAGCTGTTTTTT
CASSATSGSYTGELFF
>.|TRBJ2-2|.|TRBV19
TGTGCCAGTAATCGGGACGGGAACACCGGGGAGCTGTTTTTT
CASNRDGNTGELFF